These T cell receptor beta chains were read from a single sample in a study of a mutant IDH1 vaccine in newly diagnosed glioma. These TCRs' antigens remain unknown. Assay used: immunoSEQ multiplex PCR; TCRdb lists only in-frame clones, some missing. The sample has 30,000 to 40,000 clones; approximately 90% are singletons. The material sequenced was PBMCs, taken from a glioma patient whose treatment included an IDH1 peptide vaccine. These receptors were taken from a woman aged 40 to 50 with glioma. Both conserved end residues are part of each CDR3. A D gene is named only where the DNA matches it firmly. Only part of the rows carry a size: once, few, many, or a class if the clone is expanded.

d_call: TRBD1
j_call: TRBJ2-3
cdr3_length: 14
v_call: TRBV6-1
clone_size: few
cdr3_nt: TGTGCCACCGCGGACAGGGGAAGCACAGATACGCAGTATTTT
cdr3_aa: CATADRGSTDTQYF

d_call: .
j_call: TRBJ1-1
cdr3_length: 12
v_call: TRBV30
clone_size: .
cdr3_nt: TGTGCCTGGAGTGATGGTAACACTGAAGCTTTCTTT
cdr3_aa: CAWSDGNTEAFF

d_call: TRBD2
j_call: TRBJ2-5
cdr3_length: 14
v_call: TRBV6-1
clone_size: .
cdr3_nt: TGTGCCAGCAGTGGAGTAGCGGGGAGAGGGACCCAGTACTTC
cdr3_aa: CASSGVAGRGTQYF

d_call: .
j_call: TRBJ1-4
cdr3_length: 14
v_call: TRBV5-1
clone_size: .
cdr3_nt: TGCGCCAGCAGCTTGCTCGGTACTAATGAAAAACTGTTTTTT
cdr3_aa: CASSLLGTNEKLFF

d_call: .
j_call: TRBJ1-1
cdr3_length: 14
v_call: TRBV7-3
clone_size: once
cdr3_nt: TGTGCCAGCAGCTTATCAGGAGGGAACACTGAAGCTTTCTTT
cdr3_aa: CASSLSGGNTEAFF

d_call: TRBD1
j_call: TRBJ2-2
cdr3_length: 13
v_call: TRBV29-1
clone_size: .
cdr3_nt: TGCAGTGCCGGGACAGGACACACCGGGGAGCTGTTTTTT
cdr3_aa: CSAGTGHTGELFF

d_call: .
j_call: TRBJ2-7
cdr3_length: 15
v_call: TRBV4-2
clone_size: .
cdr3_nt: TGTGCCAGCAGCCAGGAAGTCTACTCATCCTACGAGCAGTACTTC
cdr3_aa: CASSQEVYSSYEQYF

d_call: .
j_call: TRBJ1-4
cdr3_length: 11
v_call: TRBV7-9
clone_size: .
cdr3_nt: TGTGCCAGCAGCTTGAAGGAAAAACTGTTTTTT
cdr3_aa: CASSLKEKLFF

d_call: .
j_call: TRBJ2-1
cdr3_length: 13
v_call: TRBV6-5
clone_size: .
cdr3_nt: TGTGCCAGCAGTCGGGGCCAGGACAATGAGCAGTTCTTC
cdr3_aa: CASSRGQDNEQFF

d_call: .
j_call: TRBJ1-1
cdr3_length: 14
v_call: TRBV7-8
clone_size: .
cdr3_nt: TGTGCCAGCATCAATAGGGGGGTAAACACTGAAGCTTTCTTT
cdr3_aa: CASINRGVNTEAFF

d_call: .
j_call: TRBJ1-2
cdr3_length: 17
v_call: TRBV10-3
clone_size: .
cdr3_nt: TGTGCCATCAGTGATTCCGGGGATGTCTCGATTAACTATGGCTACACCTTC
cdr3_aa: CAISDSGDVSINYGYTF

d_call: .
j_call: TRBJ2-3
cdr3_length: 11
v_call: TRBV20-1
clone_size: .
cdr3_nt: TGCAGCCCCCGGGGGTCAGATACGCAGTATTTT
cdr3_aa: CSPRGSDTQYF

d_call: TRBD1
j_call: TRBJ1-2
cdr3_length: 16
v_call: TRBV13
clone_size: .
cdr3_nt: TGTGCCAGCAGCTTAGGCAATCCCGGGACAGACTATGGCTACACCTTC
cdr3_aa: CASSLGNPGTDYGYTF

d_call: .
j_call: TRBJ1-2
cdr3_length: 13
v_call: TRBV6-1
clone_size: .
cdr3_nt: TGTGCCAGCAGTGGCACGGTTAACTATGGCTACACCTTC
cdr3_aa: CASSGTVNYGYTF

d_call: TRBD1
j_call: TRBJ1-1
cdr3_length: 13
v_call: TRBV6-1
clone_size: once
cdr3_nt: TGTGCCAGCAGTACAGGGGGGTGGGCTGAAGCTTTCTTT
cdr3_aa: CASSTGGWAEAFF

d_call: .
j_call: TRBJ2-6
cdr3_length: 13
v_call: TRBV29-1
clone_size: .
cdr3_nt: TGCAGCGTTAAACTCTCTGGGGCCAACGTCCTGACTTTC
cdr3_aa: CSVKLSGANVLTF

d_call: .
j_call: TRBJ1-5
cdr3_length: 14
v_call: TRBV27
clone_size: .
cdr3_nt: TGTGCCAGCAGTTCAGGGTTGAGCAATCAGCCCCAGCATTTT
cdr3_aa: CASSSGLSNQPQHF

d_call: TRBD2
j_call: TRBJ2-7
cdr3_length: 15
v_call: TRBV19
clone_size: once
cdr3_nt: TGTGCCAGTAGTGTTTCGGGAGGGCCTCCCTACGAGCAGTACTTC
cdr3_aa: CASSVSGGPPYEQYF

d_call: .
j_call: TRBJ1-1
cdr3_length: 14
v_call: TRBV6-5
clone_size: .
cdr3_nt: TGTGCCAGCACGGGGCAGGGATTGAACACTGAAGCTTTCTTT
cdr3_aa: CASTGQGLNTEAFF

d_call: .
j_call: TRBJ1-2
cdr3_length: 13
v_call: TRBV9
clone_size: .
cdr3_nt: TGTGCCAGCAGCGTAGATCTGGGGGGTGGCTACACCTTC
cdr3_aa: CASSVDLGGGYTF

d_call: TRBD1
j_call: TRBJ1-5
cdr3_length: 12
v_call: TRBV5-4
clone_size: .
cdr3_nt: TGTGCCAGCAGCTCCGGGACAGGGCCCCAGCATTTT
cdr3_aa: CASSSGTGPQHF

d_call: TRBD1
j_call: TRBJ1-5
cdr3_length: 16
v_call: TRBV6-6
clone_size: .
cdr3_nt: TGTGCCAGCAGTGGATCCGGGACAGGAAGTTTCCAGCCCCAGCATTTT
cdr3_aa: CASSGSGTGSFQPQHF

d_call: .
j_call: TRBJ1-1
cdr3_length: 13
v_call: TRBV4-1
clone_size: .
cdr3_nt: TGCGCCAGCAGCCAAGCGGCCGACAGGAGGGCTTTCTTT
cdr3_aa: CASSQAADRRAFF

d_call: .
j_call: TRBJ2-2
cdr3_length: 16
v_call: TRBV9
clone_size: .
cdr3_nt: TGTGCCAGCAGCGTGCGGACGCCTGCGAACACCGGGGAGCTGTTTTTT
cdr3_aa: CASSVRTPANTGELFF

d_call: TRBD1
j_call: TRBJ2-4
cdr3_length: 14
v_call: TRBV7-9
clone_size: .
cdr3_nt: TGTGCCAGCAGCCCCCGGGACAGCAAAAACATTCAGTACTTC
cdr3_aa: CASSPRDSKNIQYF

d_call: .
j_call: TRBJ2-1
cdr3_length: 16
v_call: TRBV5-4
clone_size: .
cdr3_nt: TGTGCCAGCAGCTTGGGGGGTGGGGGAGCCTACAATGAGCAGTTCTTC
cdr3_aa: CASSLGGGGAYNEQFF

d_call: .
j_call: TRBJ1-1
cdr3_length: 15
v_call: TRBV7-9
clone_size: few
cdr3_nt: TGTGCCAGCAGCTTAGCTCGGGGGGGGGACACTGAAGCTTTCTTT
cdr3_aa: CASSLARGGDTEAFF

d_call: TRBD2
j_call: TRBJ2-3
cdr3_length: 18
v_call: TRBV4-1
clone_size: .
cdr3_nt: TGCGCCAGCAGCCAAGATCCCTCACTAGCGGGGGGTGGAGATACGCAGTATTTT
cdr3_aa: CASSQDPSLAGGGDTQYF

d_call: TRBD1
j_call: TRBJ1-1
cdr3_length: 16
v_call: TRBV13
clone_size: once
cdr3_nt: TGTGCCAGCAGCTTACGAGTAGGGGGCCTTGGTACTGAAGCTTTCTTT
cdr3_aa: CASSLRVGGLGTEAFF

d_call: .
j_call: TRBJ1-5
cdr3_length: 14
v_call: TRBV7-2
clone_size: .
cdr3_nt: TGTGCCAGCAGCGCCCAGGGTATGGTCGAGCCCCAGCATTTT
cdr3_aa: CASSAQGMVEPQHF

d_call: .
j_call: TRBJ2-1
cdr3_length: 12
v_call: TRBV5-8
clone_size: .
cdr3_nt: TGTGCCAGCAGCTTGACAGGACGTGAGCAGTTCTTC
cdr3_aa: CASSLTGREQFF

d_call: .
j_call: TRBJ1-2
cdr3_length: 11
v_call: TRBV10-1
clone_size: .
cdr3_nt: TGCGCCAGCAGTGAGTCAGGGCCGACAAACTTC
cdr3_aa: CASSESGPTNF

d_call: TRBD1
j_call: TRBJ1-1
cdr3_length: 16
v_call: TRBV23-1
clone_size: .
cdr3_nt: TGCGCCAGCCCCCCCAGGCCAGGGGGCAAAGACACTGAAGCTTTCTTT
cdr3_aa: CASPPRPGGKDTEAFF

d_call: .
j_call: TRBJ1-2
cdr3_length: 14
v_call: TRBV5-6
clone_size: once
cdr3_nt: TGTGCCAGCAGCTTAGCTGGTCGGGACTATGGCTACACCTTC
cdr3_aa: CASSLAGRDYGYTF

d_call: .
j_call: TRBJ2-6
cdr3_length: 15
v_call: TRBV7-3
clone_size: .
cdr3_nt: TGTGCCAGCAGTCTAAGGGAGGCTGGGGCCAACGTCCTGACTTTC
cdr3_aa: CASSLREAGANVLTF

d_call: .
j_call: TRBJ2-6
cdr3_length: 19
v_call: TRBV18
clone_size: .
cdr3_nt: TGTGCCAGCTCACTCTATCCCATGGGCGGCTACTCTGGGGCCAACGTCCTGACTTTC
cdr3_aa: CASSLYPMGGYSGANVLTF

d_call: .
j_call: TRBJ1-2
cdr3_length: 13
v_call: TRBV2
clone_size: .
cdr3_nt: TGTGCCAGCAGCCAATTGACAGTCTATGGCTACACCTTC
cdr3_aa: CASSQLTVYGYTF

d_call: TRBD1
j_call: TRBJ1-2
cdr3_length: 16
v_call: TRBV4-1
clone_size: .
cdr3_nt: TGCGCCAGCAGCCAGACCTGGGGACAGGGTGGCTATGGCTACACCTTC
cdr3_aa: CASSQTWGQGGYGYTF

d_call: .
j_call: TRBJ2-7
cdr3_length: 14
v_call: TRBV5-1
clone_size: once
cdr3_nt: TGCGCCAGCAGCTTGGAGGGGGGTCTTTACGAGCAGTACTTC
cdr3_aa: CASSLEGGLYEQYF

d_call: .
j_call: TRBJ2-5
cdr3_length: 13
v_call: TRBV6-4
clone_size: .
cdr3_nt: TGTGCCAGCAGTGCCGACGTAGGAGAGACCCAGTACTTC
cdr3_aa: CASSADVGETQYF

d_call: .
j_call: TRBJ1-5
cdr3_length: 17
v_call: TRBV6-1
clone_size: .
cdr3_nt: TGTGCCAGCAGTGAAGCGCTTCGGAGAACTAGCAATCAGCCCCAGCATTTT
cdr3_aa: CASSEALRRTSNQPQHF

d_call: .
j_call: TRBJ2-2
cdr3_length: 14
v_call: TRBV7-9
clone_size: .
cdr3_nt: TGTGCCAGCAGGGGTTCAGCCCCGGCCGGGGAGCTGTTTTTT
cdr3_aa: CASRGSAPAGELFF

d_call: TRBD2
j_call: TRBJ2-3
cdr3_length: 16
v_call: TRBV2
clone_size: .
cdr3_nt: TGTGCCAGCAGGGCGGCCTCGGGACTACCAGGTGATACGCAGTATTTT
cdr3_aa: CASRAASGLPGDTQYF

d_call: .
j_call: TRBJ1-5
cdr3_length: 13
v_call: TRBV7-2
clone_size: .
cdr3_nt: TGTGCCAGCAGCTTAGGGAGAAATCAGCCCCAGCATTTT
cdr3_aa: CASSLGRNQPQHF

d_call: TRBD2
j_call: TRBJ2-7
cdr3_length: 15
v_call: TRBV12-5
clone_size: .
cdr3_nt: TGTGCTAGTGGTTGGGAAGCGGGGACCCCTTACGAGCAGTACTTC
cdr3_aa: CASGWEAGTPYEQYF

d_call: .
j_call: TRBJ2-1
cdr3_length: 14
v_call: TRBV19
clone_size: .
cdr3_nt: TGTGCCAGTAGTATAGAGGGGGTGGTAAATGAGCAGTTCTTC
cdr3_aa: CASSIEGVVNEQFF

d_call: .
j_call: TRBJ1-6
cdr3_length: 15
v_call: TRBV5-4
clone_size: once
cdr3_nt: TGTGCCAGCAGCTCGCTGGGGGGCCTGCATTCACCCCTCCACTTT
cdr3_aa: CASSSLGGLHSPLHF

d_call: TRBD1
j_call: TRBJ1-5
cdr3_length: 15
v_call: TRBV15
clone_size: .
cdr3_nt: TGTGCCACCAGCAGAGCCGGGACAGCTAATCAGCCCCAGCATTTT
cdr3_aa: CATSRAGTANQPQHF

d_call: .
j_call: TRBJ1-1
cdr3_length: 14
v_call: TRBV7-8
clone_size: .
cdr3_nt: TGTGCCAGCAGCTTAGGGAGGGGTGGAGCTGAAGCTTTCTTT
cdr3_aa: CASSLGRGGAEAFF

d_call: .
j_call: TRBJ1-1
cdr3_length: 17
v_call: TRBV7-8
clone_size: .
cdr3_nt: TGTGCCAGCAGCTCAAGTCCGGGACGAGTAACAAACACTGAAGCTTTCTTT
cdr3_aa: CASSSSPGRVTNTEAFF

d_call: .
j_call: TRBJ1-2
cdr3_length: 12
v_call: TRBV10-2
clone_size: .
cdr3_nt: TGCGCCAGCAGTGCCAGTCTCTATGGCTACACCTTC
cdr3_aa: CASSASLYGYTF

d_call: .
j_call: TRBJ1-5
cdr3_length: 15
v_call: TRBV6-1
clone_size: .
cdr3_nt: TGTGCCAGCAGACAAACGACAGGATCATATCAGCCCCAGCATTTT
cdr3_aa: CASRQTTGSYQPQHF

d_call: .
j_call: TRBJ1-5
cdr3_length: 14
v_call: TRBV2
clone_size: .
cdr3_nt: TGTGCCAGTGATTCAGGGCTCGGCAATCAGCCCCAGCATTTT
cdr3_aa: CASDSGLGNQPQHF

d_call: .
j_call: TRBJ1-1
cdr3_length: 13
v_call: TRBV6-1
clone_size: .
cdr3_nt: TGTGCCAGCAGTGAAGCGCTTCAGGGAGGCGCTTTCTTT
cdr3_aa: CASSEALQGGAFF

d_call: .
j_call: TRBJ2-7
cdr3_length: 15
v_call: TRBV6-5
clone_size: .
cdr3_nt: TGTGCCAGCAGAGCACCGGGGCTCCCCAGCTACGAGCAGTACTTC
cdr3_aa: CASRAPGLPSYEQYF